This is a list of T cell receptor beta chains from one sample in a study of PD-L1 blockade in urothelial cancer. Using immunoSEQ multiplex PCR, the repertoire was profiled, and TCRdb retains in-frame clones only, with some absent. The table has approximately 110,000 clones, 70% to 90% seen once. The sequencing used PBMCs, collected around atezolizumab (anti-PD-L1) treatment. The receptors originated from a man between 45 and 60 years old with urothelial cancer. Both conserved end residues are part of each CDR3. D genes are given only for firm matches. Some rows have no size entry. The others give once, few or many, or a class for an expanded clone.

j_call clone_size v_call d_call cdr3_length cdr3_nt cdr3_aa
TRBJ2-7 NA TRBV6-5 NA 15 TGTGCCAGCAGTTACGCAGGGGATCCCTCCTACGAGCAGTACTTC CASSYAGDPSYEQYF
TRBJ1-3 NA TRBV7-6 TRBD1 16 TGTGCCAGCAGCTTATCGGACAGGGCCACGGGAAACACCATATATTTT CASSLSDRATGNTIYF
TRBJ1-6 NA TRBV6-5 NA 14 TGTGCCAGCAGATCCGAGTTGTCTAATTCACCCCTCCACTTT CASRSELSNSPLHF
TRBJ1-5 NA TRBV6-1 NA 15 TGTGCCAGCAGAGGAAACAGGGTGCTGGATCAGCCCCAGCATTTT CASRGNRVLDQPQHF
TRBJ2-3 NA TRBV7-2 TRBD2 14 TGTGCCAGCAGGCGGACTAGCGGGACAGATACGCAGTATTTT CASRRTSGTDTQYF
TRBJ2-2 NA TRBV6-4 NA 14 TGTGCCAGCAGTGCTTCCGCGAACACCGGGGAGCTGTTTTTT CASSASANTGELFF
TRBJ2-7 NA TRBV4-1 TRBD1 16 TGCGCCAGCAGCCAAGAACGGGACAGGGTCTCCTACGAGCAGTACTTC CASSQERDRVSYEQYF
TRBJ1-1 NA TRBV9 TRBD1 15 TGTGCCAGCAGCTCCGGGACAGGGAGGGGCACTGAAGCTTTCTTT CASSSGTGRGTEAFF
TRBJ2-1 NA TRBV28 NA 15 TGTGCCAGCATCCCCGGGGGTAGCTCCTACAATGAGCAGTTCTTC CASIPGGSSYNEQFF
TRBJ2-7 medium-sized TRBV7-2 NA 13 TGTGCCAGCAGCTTTGCCAGGGACTACGAGCAGTACTTC CASSFARDYEQYF
TRBJ1-1 NA TRBV18 TRBD1 13 TGTGCCAGCTCTCCAAACAGGGGAACTGAAGCTTTCTTT CASSPNRGTEAFF
TRBJ2-3 NA TRBV5-4 NA 13 TGTGCCAGCAGCTCCCAACTCACAGATACGCAGTATTTT CASSSQLTDTQYF
TRBJ1-2 once TRBV12-5 NA 16 TGTGCTAGTGGTTTGGTACAAGGAGGCGCTCACTATGGCTACACCTTC CASGLVQGGAHYGYTF
TRBJ2-2 NA TRBV6-5 NA 15 TGTGCCAGCAGTTATACGGAGGGTTGGGCCGGGGAGCTGTTTTTT CASSYTEGWAGELFF
TRBJ1-5 few TRBV28 NA 13 TGTGCCAGCAGTTTGCGGGGTGGTCAGCCCCAGCATTTT CASSLRGGQPQHF
TRBJ2-7 NA TRBV12-5 NA 14 TGTGCTAGTGGTACGGGACACCCGCCCTACGAGCAGTACTTC CASGTGHPPYEQYF
TRBJ2-3 few TRBV7-9 TRBD2 16 TGTGCCAGCAGCTCCAGGGCTAGCGGAGACACAGATACGCAGTATTTT CASSSRASGDTDTQYF
TRBJ1-3 NA TRBV7-8 NA 15 TGTGCCAGCAGCTTAGACGGGAGCTCTGGAAACACCATATATTTT CASSLDGSSGNTIYF
TRBJ1-2 NA TRBV7-9 NA 14 TGTGCCAGCAGCTCCGGACAGAGTAACTATGGCTACACCTTC CASSSGQSNYGYTF
TRBJ2-3 few TRBV19 TRBD2 15 TGTGCCAGCCGAACCGGGCTAGCGGGAGGGTATACGCAGTATTTT CASRTGLAGGYTQYF
TRBJ2-6 NA TRBV28 TRBD1 18 TGTGCCAGCAGCACCACAGGGGGCCGGCACTCTGGGGCCAACGTCCTGACTTTC CASSTTGGRHSGANVLTF
TRBJ2-3 NA TRBV30 NA 15 TGTGCCTGGAGTGTACTCCTAGCAGTCACAGATACGCAGTATTTT CAWSVLLAVTDTQYF
TRBJ1-5 NA TRBV19 NA 15 TGTGCCAGTAGTATAGAGGGGAGGAGCAATCAGCCCCAGCATTTT CASSIEGRSNQPQHF